This is a list of T cell receptor beta chains from one sample in a study of shared clonotypes between healthy human individuals. Method: immunoSEQ multiplex PCR; TCRdb's copy keeps in-frame clones and lacks some. The sample carries fewer than 700,000 clones, approximately 95% recorded once. Material: naive CD8+ T cells sorted from blood. Every receptor here comes from a woman aged 25-40 years in good health. Both conserved end residues are part of each CDR3. Fields, in order: V gene, D gene, clone size, J gene, CDR3 protein, CDR3 DNA. A D gene is named only where the DNA matches it firmly. Some rows mark clone size as missing; the rest say once, few, many or name a class of expanded clone.

v_call: TRBV18; d_call: TRBD2; clone_size: once; j_call: TRBJ2-1; cdr3_aa: CASSHTSGLYNEQFF; cdr3_nt: TGTGCCAGCTCCCATACTAGCGGGCTTTACAATGAGCAGTTCTTC
v_call: TRBV7-9; d_call: -; clone_size: -; j_call: TRBJ2-3; cdr3_aa: CASQPGGADTQYF; cdr3_nt: TGTGCCAGCCAACCGGGGGGCGCAGATACGCAGTATTTT
v_call: TRBV27; d_call: TRBD2; clone_size: -; j_call: TRBJ2-7; cdr3_aa: CASSWSLAGARYEQYF; cdr3_nt: TGTGCCAGCAGCTGGTCGCTAGCGGGAGCCCGCTACGAGCAGTACTTC
v_call: TRBV27; d_call: -; clone_size: -; j_call: TRBJ2-7; cdr3_aa: CASSLGFTYEQYF; cdr3_nt: TGTGCCAGCAGCCTAGGGTTTACCTACGAGCAGTACTTC
v_call: TRBV5-1; d_call: -; clone_size: -; j_call: TRBJ2-7; cdr3_aa: CASRPLVGYEQYF; cdr3_nt: TGCGCCAGCCGACCACTAGTTGGGTACGAGCAGTACTTC
v_call: TRBV6-1; d_call: TRBD1; clone_size: -; j_call: TRBJ2-7; cdr3_aa: CASSVWQGDIYEQYF; cdr3_nt: TGTGCCAGCAGTGTTTGGCAGGGGGACATCTACGAGCAGTACTTC
v_call: TRBV27; d_call: -; clone_size: -; j_call: TRBJ2-2; cdr3_aa: CASRKNTGELFF; cdr3_nt: TGTGCCAGCAGAAAAAACACCGGGGAGCTGTTTTTT
v_call: TRBV19; d_call: -; clone_size: -; j_call: TRBJ1-5; cdr3_aa: CASVRGGHSNQPQHF; cdr3_nt: TGTGCCAGTGTGCGGGGCGGGCATAGCAATCAGCCCCAGCATTTT
v_call: TRBV13; d_call: -; clone_size: -; j_call: TRBJ1-2; cdr3_aa: CASSSPQLALANYGYTF; cdr3_nt: TGTGCCAGCAGCTCCCCCCAGCTGGCCTTAGCTAACTATGGCTACACCTTC
v_call: TRBV19; d_call: TRBD1; clone_size: -; j_call: TRBJ2-7; cdr3_aa: CASSALTGAYEQYF; cdr3_nt: TGTGCCAGTAGTGCTCTGACAGGGGCCTACGAGCAGTACTTC
v_call: TRBV28; d_call: -; clone_size: once; j_call: TRBJ2-7; cdr3_aa: CASTPSWGSSYEQYF; cdr3_nt: TGTGCCAGCACCCCATCCTGGGGAAGCTCCTACGAGCAGTACTTC
v_call: TRBV27; d_call: -; clone_size: -; j_call: TRBJ1-5; cdr3_aa: CASSGLGQNQPQHF; cdr3_nt: TGTGCCAGCAGTGGCCTTGGACAAAATCAGCCCCAGCATTTT
v_call: TRBV19; d_call: -; clone_size: -; j_call: TRBJ2-1; cdr3_aa: CASSDLPSSYNEQFF; cdr3_nt: TGTGCCAGCTCGGACCTGCCGAGCTCCTACAATGAGCAGTTCTTC
v_call: TRBV10-2; d_call: -; clone_size: -; j_call: TRBJ2-7; cdr3_aa: CASSAGANYEQYF; cdr3_nt: TGCGCCAGCAGTGCGGGAGCGAACTACGAGCAGTACTTC
v_call: TRBV28; d_call: -; clone_size: -; j_call: TRBJ2-5; cdr3_aa: CTSSLRDFQLGTQYF; cdr3_nt: TGTACCAGCAGTTTAAGGGACTTCCAACTTGGGACCCAGTACTTC
v_call: TRBV7-8; d_call: TRBD1; clone_size: -; j_call: TRBJ1-3; cdr3_aa: CASSLGGTGAGRNTIYF; cdr3_nt: TGTGCCAGCAGCTTAGGGGGCACAGGGGCTGGTAGAAACACCATATATTTT
v_call: TRBV28; d_call: -; clone_size: -; j_call: TRBJ2-1; cdr3_aa: CASAEVAHNEQFF; cdr3_nt: TGTGCCAGCGCGGAGGTCGCACACAATGAGCAGTTCTTC
v_call: TRBV5-1; d_call: -; clone_size: -; j_call: TRBJ1-1; cdr3_aa: CASSLALGDTEAFF; cdr3_nt: TGCGCCAGCAGCTTGGCCCTTGGGGACACTGAAGCTTTCTTT
v_call: TRBV9; d_call: -; clone_size: once; j_call: TRBJ2-7; cdr3_aa: CASSAGTGLYEQYF; cdr3_nt: TGTGCCAGCAGCGCCGGGACGGGGCTCTACGAGCAGTACTTC
v_call: TRBV7-8; d_call: -; clone_size: -; j_call: TRBJ2-7; cdr3_aa: CASSLGGRGEQYF; cdr3_nt: TGTGCCAGCAGCTTAGGTGGTCGAGGCGAGCAGTACTTC
v_call: TRBV5-6; d_call: TRBD1; clone_size: -; j_call: TRBJ2-5; cdr3_aa: CASSLGGLETQYF; cdr3_nt: TGTGCCAGCAGCTTAGGGGGCTTGGAGACCCAGTACTTC
v_call: TRBV27; d_call: -; clone_size: -; j_call: TRBJ1-5; cdr3_aa: CASSPWTVNQPQHF; cdr3_nt: TGTGCCAGCAGTCCATGGACAGTAAATCAGCCCCAGCATTTT
v_call: TRBV7-9; d_call: TRBD2; clone_size: once; j_call: TRBJ2-3; cdr3_aa: CASSPLAGGLVDTQYF; cdr3_nt: TGTGCCAGCAGTCCTTTGGCGGGAGGGCTCGTAGATACGCAGTATTTT
v_call: TRBV27; d_call: TRBD2; clone_size: -; j_call: TRBJ2-5; cdr3_aa: CASSLIAGGLQETQYF; cdr3_nt: TGTGCCAGCAGTTTAATTGCGGGAGGTTTACAAGAGACCCAGTACTTC
v_call: TRBV25-1; d_call: TRBD1; clone_size: -; j_call: TRBJ2-7; cdr3_aa: CASSEVAGGENTGQYF; cdr3_nt: TGTGCCAGCAGTGAGGTGGCAGGGGGTGAGAATACGGGGCAGTACTTC